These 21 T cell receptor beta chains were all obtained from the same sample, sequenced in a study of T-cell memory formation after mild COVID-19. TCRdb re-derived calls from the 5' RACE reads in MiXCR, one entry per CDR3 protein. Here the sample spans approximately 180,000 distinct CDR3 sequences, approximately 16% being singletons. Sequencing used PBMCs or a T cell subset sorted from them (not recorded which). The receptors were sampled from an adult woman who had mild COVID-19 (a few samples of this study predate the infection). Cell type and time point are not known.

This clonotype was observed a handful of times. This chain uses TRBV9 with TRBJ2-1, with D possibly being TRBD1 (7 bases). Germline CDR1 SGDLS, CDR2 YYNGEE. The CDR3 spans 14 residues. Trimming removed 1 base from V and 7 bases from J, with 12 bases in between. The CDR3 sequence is CASSVQGGLNEQFF. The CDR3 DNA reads TGTGCCAGCAGCGTACAGGGGGGTCTTAATGAGCAGTTCTTC.

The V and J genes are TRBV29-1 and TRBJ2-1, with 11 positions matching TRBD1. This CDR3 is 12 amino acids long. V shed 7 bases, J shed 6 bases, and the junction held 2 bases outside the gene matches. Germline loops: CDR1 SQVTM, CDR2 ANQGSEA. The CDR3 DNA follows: TGCAGCGGGGACAGGGGGGTCAATGAGCAGTTCTTC. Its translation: CSGDRGVNEQFF.

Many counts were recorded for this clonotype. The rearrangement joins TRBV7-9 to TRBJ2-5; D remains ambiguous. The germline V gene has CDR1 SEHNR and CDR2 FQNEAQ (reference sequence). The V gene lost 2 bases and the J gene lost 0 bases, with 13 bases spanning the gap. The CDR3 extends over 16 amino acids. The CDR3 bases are TGTGCCAGCAGCTTACACCGATGGGGTTACCAAGAGACCCAGTACTTC. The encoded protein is CASSLHRWGYQETQYF.

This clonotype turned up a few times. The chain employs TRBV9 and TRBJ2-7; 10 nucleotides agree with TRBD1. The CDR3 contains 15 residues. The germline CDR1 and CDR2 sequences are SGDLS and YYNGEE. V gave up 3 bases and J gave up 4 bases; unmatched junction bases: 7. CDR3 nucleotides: TGTGCCAGCAGCGCCGGACAGGGGGATAGGTACGAGCAGTACTTC. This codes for CASSAGQGDRYEQYF.

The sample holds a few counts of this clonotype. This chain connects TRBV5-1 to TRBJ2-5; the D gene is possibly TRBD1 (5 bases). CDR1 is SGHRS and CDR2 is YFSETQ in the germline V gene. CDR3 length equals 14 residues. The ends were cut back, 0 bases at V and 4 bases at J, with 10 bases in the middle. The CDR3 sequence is CASSLGQQAETQYF. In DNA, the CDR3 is TGCGCCAGCAGCTTGGGACAGCAAGCAGAGACCCAGTACTTC. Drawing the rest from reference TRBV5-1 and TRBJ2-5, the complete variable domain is KAGVTQTPRYLIKTRGQQVTLSCSPISGHRSVSWYQQTPGQGLQFLFEYFSETQRNKGNFPGRFSGRQFSNSRSEMNVSTLELGDSALYLCASSLGQQAETQYFGPGTRLLVL.

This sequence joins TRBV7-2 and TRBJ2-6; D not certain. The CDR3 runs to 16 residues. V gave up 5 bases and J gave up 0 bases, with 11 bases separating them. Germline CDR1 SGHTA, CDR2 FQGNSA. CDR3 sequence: CASSERRASGANVLTF. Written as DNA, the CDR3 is TGTGCCAGCAGCGAACGACGGGCCTCTGGGGCCAACGTCCTGACTTTC.

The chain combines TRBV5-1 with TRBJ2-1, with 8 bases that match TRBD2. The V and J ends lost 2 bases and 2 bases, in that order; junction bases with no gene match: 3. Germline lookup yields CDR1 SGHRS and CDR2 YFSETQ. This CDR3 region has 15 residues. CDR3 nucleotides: TGCGCCAGCAGCTTCTGGACTAGCACCTACAATGAGCAGTTCTTC. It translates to CASSFWTSTYNEQFF. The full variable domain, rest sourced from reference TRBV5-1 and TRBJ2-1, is KAGVTQTPRYLIKTRGQQVTLSCSPISGHRSVSWYQQTPGQGLQFLFEYFSETQRNKGNFPGRFSGRQFSNSRSEMNVSTLELGDSALYLCASSFWTSTYNEQFFGPGTRLTVL.

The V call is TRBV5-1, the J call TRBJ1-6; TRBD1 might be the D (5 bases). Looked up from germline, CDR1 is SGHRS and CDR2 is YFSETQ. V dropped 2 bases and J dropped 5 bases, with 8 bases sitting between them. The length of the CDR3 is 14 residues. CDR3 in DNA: TGCGCCAGCAGCTTACGGGGACATAATTCACCCCTCCACTTT. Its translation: CASSLRGHNSPLHF.

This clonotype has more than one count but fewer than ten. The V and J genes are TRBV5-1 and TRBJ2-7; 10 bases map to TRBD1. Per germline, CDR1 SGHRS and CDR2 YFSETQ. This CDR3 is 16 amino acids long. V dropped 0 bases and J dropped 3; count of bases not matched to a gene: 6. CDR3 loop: CASSLAVGTGDYEQYF. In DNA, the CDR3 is TGCGCCAGCAGCTTGGCGGTAGGGACAGGGGACTACGAGCAGTACTTC.

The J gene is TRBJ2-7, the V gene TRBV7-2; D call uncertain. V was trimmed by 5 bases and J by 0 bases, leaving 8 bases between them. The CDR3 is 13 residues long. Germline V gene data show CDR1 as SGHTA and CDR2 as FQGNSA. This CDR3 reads CASSPRSSYEQYF. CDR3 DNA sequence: TGTGCCAGCAGCCCCAGGAGCTCCTACGAGCAGTACTTC.

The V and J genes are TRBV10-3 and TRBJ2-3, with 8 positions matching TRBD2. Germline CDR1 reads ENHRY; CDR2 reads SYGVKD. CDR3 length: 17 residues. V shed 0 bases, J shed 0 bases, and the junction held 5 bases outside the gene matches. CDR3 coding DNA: TGTGCCATCAGTGAGTCGCCGAGCGGGAGAAGCACAGATACGCAGTATTTT. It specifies CAISESPSGRSTDTQYF.

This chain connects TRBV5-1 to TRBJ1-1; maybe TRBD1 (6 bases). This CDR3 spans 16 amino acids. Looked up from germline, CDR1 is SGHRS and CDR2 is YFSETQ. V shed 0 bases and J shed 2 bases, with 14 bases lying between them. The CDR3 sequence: CASSLEWGRGNTEAFF. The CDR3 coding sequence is TGCGCCAGCAGCTTGGAGTGGGGCAGGGGTAACACTGAAGCTTTCTTT.

The DNA of the CDR3 is TGTGCCAGCAGCTCCCAGGGAGGCGGCTACGAGCAGTACTTC. It encodes CASSSQGGGYEQYF. The gene calls are TRBV7-2 and TRBJ2-7; a possible D gene is TRBD2 (6 bases). The CDR3 is made up of 14 amino acids. Trimming shortened V by 4 bases and J by 3 bases, and 13 bases separated the two germline ends. Germline CDR1 SGHTA, CDR2 FQGNSA.

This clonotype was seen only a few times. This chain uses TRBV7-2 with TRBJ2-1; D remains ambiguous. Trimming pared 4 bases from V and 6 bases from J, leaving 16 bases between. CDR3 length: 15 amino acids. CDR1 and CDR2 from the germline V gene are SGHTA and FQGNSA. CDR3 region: CASSSPDRSGNEQFF. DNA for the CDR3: TGTGCCAGCAGCTCTCCGGACCGATCGGGCAATGAGCAGTTCTTC.

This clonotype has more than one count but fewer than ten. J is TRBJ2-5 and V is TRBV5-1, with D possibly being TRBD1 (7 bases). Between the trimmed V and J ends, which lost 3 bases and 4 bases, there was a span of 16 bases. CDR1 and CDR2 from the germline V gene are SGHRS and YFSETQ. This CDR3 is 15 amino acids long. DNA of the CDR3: TGCGCCAGCAGCTCCCAGGGGGGTAGAGGAGAGACCCAGTACTTC. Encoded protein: CASSSQGGRGETQYF. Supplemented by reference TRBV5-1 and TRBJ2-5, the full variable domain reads KAGVTQTPRYLIKTRGQQVTLSCSPISGHRSVSWYQQTPGQGLQFLFEYFSETQRNKGNFPGRFSGRQFSNSRSEMNVSTLELGDSALYLCASSSQGGRGETQYFGPGTRLLVL.

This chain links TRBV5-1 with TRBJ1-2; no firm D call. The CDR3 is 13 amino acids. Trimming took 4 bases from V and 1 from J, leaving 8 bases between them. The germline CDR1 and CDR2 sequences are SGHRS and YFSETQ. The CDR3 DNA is TGCGCCAGCAGCGCCGGGAATAACTATGGCTACACCTTC. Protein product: CASSAGNNYGYTF.

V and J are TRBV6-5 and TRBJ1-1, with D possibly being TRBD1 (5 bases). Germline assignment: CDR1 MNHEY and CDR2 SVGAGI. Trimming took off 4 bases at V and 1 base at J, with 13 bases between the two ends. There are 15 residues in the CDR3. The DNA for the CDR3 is TGTGCCAGCAGTTTAACCGGGACGGGGAACACTGAAGCTTTCTTT. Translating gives CASSLTGTGNTEAFF.

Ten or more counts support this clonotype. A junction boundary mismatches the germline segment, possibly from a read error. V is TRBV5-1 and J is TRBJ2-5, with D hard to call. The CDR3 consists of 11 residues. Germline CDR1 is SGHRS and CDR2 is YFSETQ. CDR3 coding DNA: TGTGCCAGCAGTTCGAGGGAGACCCAGTACTTC. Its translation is CASSSRETQYF.

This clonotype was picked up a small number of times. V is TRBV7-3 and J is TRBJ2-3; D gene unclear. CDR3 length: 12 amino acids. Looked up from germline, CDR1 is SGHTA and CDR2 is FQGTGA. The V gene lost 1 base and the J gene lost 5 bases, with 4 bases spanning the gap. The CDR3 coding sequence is TGTGCCAGCAGCTTAAACAGAGATACGCAGTATTTT. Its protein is CASSLNRDTQYF.

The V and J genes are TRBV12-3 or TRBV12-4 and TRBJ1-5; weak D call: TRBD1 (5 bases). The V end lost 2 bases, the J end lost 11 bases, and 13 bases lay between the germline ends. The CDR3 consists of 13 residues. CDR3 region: CASSLMGRQTQHF. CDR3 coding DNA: TGTGCCAGCAGTTTAATGGGGCGACAGACCCAGCATTTT.

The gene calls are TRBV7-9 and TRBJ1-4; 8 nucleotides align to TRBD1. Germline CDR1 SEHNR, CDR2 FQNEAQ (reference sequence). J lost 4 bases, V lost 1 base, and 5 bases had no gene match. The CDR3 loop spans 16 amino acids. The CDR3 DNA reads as TGTGCCAGCAGCTTAGGAGACAGGGGACATAATGAAAAACTGTTTTTT. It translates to CASSLGDRGHNEKLFF.